This T cell receptor beta chain comes out of a study of T cell responses to AZD1222 COVID-19 vaccine. Study-wide findings and caveats: Repertoires were obtained solely post-peak T cell response. Close to half of spike-specific TCRs reportedly recognize unmutated variant regions. Clonal diversity may have been underestimated in mostly white British donors.

CDR1 and CDR2 from the germline V gene are SGDLS and YYNGEE. V lost 4 bases and J lost 6, with 17 bases in between. The CDR3 has 15 residues. This clone was seen only a few times. As yet, its antigen is unknown. Only in-frame clones appear in the TCRdb table, and some are missing; sequencing was by immunoSEQ multiplex PCR. The table has some 110,000 clones, over 75% seen once. Sequencing used peripheral blood, obtained on day 0 of AZD1222 vaccination. The gene calls are TRBV9 and TRBJ2-1; perhaps TRBD1 as D (5 bases). The receptor was isolated from an adult in good health. As DNA, the CDR3 is TGTGCCAGCAGCCCTCGACAGAGTAAAAGCAATGAGCAGTTCTTC. It encodes CASSPRQSKSNEQFF.